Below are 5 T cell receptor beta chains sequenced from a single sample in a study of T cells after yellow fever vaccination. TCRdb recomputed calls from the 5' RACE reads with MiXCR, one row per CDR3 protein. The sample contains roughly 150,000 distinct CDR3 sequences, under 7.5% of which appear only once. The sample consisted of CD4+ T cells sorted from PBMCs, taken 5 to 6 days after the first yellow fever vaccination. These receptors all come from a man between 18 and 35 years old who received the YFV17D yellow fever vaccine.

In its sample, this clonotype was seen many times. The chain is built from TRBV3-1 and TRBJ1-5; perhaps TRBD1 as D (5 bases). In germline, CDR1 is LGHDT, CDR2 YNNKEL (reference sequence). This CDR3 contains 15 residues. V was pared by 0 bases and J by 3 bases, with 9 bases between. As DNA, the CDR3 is TGTGCCAGCAGCCAAGAGGCAGGGATCAATCAGCCCCAGCATTTT. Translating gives CASSQEAGINQPQHF.

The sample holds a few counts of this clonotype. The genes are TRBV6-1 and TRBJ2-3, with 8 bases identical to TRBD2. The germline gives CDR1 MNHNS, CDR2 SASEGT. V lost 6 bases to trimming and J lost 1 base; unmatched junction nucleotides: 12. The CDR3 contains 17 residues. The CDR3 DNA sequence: TGTGCCAGCAGCCCCGGTGGTACGGGGGGGGGCACAGATACGCAGTATTTT. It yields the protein CASSPGGTGGGTDTQYF.

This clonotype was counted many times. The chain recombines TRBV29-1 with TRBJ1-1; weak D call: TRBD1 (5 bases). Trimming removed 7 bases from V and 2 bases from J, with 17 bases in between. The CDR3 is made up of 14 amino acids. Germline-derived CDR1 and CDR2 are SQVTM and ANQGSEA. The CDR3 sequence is CSARSDRLNTEAFF. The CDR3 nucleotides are TGCAGCGCAAGAAGCGACAGACTAAACACTGAAGCTTTCTTT. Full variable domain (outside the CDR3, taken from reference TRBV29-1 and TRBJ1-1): SAVISQKPSRDICQRGTSLTIQCQVDSQVTMMFWYRQQPGQSLTLIATANQGSEATYESGFVIDKFPISRPNLTFSTLTVSNMSPEDSSIYLCSARSDRLNTEAFFGQGTRLTVV.

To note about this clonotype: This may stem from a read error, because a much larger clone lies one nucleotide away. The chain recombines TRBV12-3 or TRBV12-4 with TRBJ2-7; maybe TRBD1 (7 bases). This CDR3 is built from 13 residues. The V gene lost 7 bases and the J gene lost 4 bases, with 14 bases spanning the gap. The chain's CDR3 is CASKGAGRYEQYF. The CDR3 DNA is TGTGCCAGCAAGGGGGCAGGGAGGTACGAGCAGTACTTC.

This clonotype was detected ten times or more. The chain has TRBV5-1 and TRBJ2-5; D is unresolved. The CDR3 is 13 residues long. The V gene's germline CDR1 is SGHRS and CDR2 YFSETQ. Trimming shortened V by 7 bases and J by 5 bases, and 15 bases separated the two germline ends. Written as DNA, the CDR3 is TGCGCCAGCGGCCGAGGCTACGGGGAGACCCAGTACTTC. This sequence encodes CASGRGYGETQYF. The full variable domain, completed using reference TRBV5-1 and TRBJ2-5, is KAGVTQTPRYLIKTRGQQVTLSCSPISGHRSVSWYQQTPGQGLQFLFEYFSETQRNKGNFPGRFSGRQFSNSRSEMNVSTLELGDSALYLCASGRGYGETQYFGPGTRLLVL.